The 20 T cell receptor beta chains below come from one sample, sequenced in a study of Graves' ophthalmopathy and Graves' hyperthyroidism. From RNA, the CDR3 regions of TCR beta chains were amplified and sequenced. Scientists carried out first-round RT-PCR using HTBI primers and then a second-round multiplex PCR. TCRdb re-analysed the multiplex PCR reads in MiXCR, keeping a single row per CDR3 protein. This sample has roughly 600,000 distinct CDR3 sequences; under 45% occur once, and the top ten carry around 4%. What was sequenced was peripheral blood or thyroid tissue (not recorded which). The receptor source for this set is an adult man with Graves' hyperthyroidism.

This clonotype was picked up a small number of times. The V call is TRBV28, the J call TRBJ2-5; either TRBD1 or TRBD2 may supply D (7 bases each). The germline V gene encodes CDR1 MDHEN and CDR2 SYDVKM. This CDR3 has 14 residues. V was cut by 3 bases and J by 8 bases, with 16 bases left in between. The CDR3 reads CASSLQQGGSTQYF. The CDR3 nucleotides read TGTGCCAGCAGTTTGCAGCAGGGGGGGTCAACCCAGTACTTC. The whole variable domain, remainder taken from reference TRBV28 and TRBJ2-5, is DVKVTQSSRYLVKRTGEKVFLECVQDMDHENMFWYRQDPGLGLRLIYFSYDVKMKEKGDIPEGYSVSREKKERFSLILESASTNQTSMYLCASSLQQGGSTQYFGPGTRLLVL.

The rearrangement links TRBV24-1 to TRBJ2-7; 9 bases match TRBD1. Germline values: CDR1 KGHDR, CDR2 SFDVKD. The ends lost 4 bases at V and 7 bases at J; junction bases unmatched: 13. The CDR3 is 16 amino acids. The CDR3 DNA reads as TGTGCCACCAGTGACCTTGGACAGGGGCCGTACAATGAGCAGTACTTC. Translated, it gives CATSDLGQGPYNEQYF.

This CDR3 is CASSLVGSYNEQFF. CDR3 nucleotide sequence: TGCGCCAGCAGCCTGGTTGGATCCTACAATGAGCAGTTCTTC. The chain has TRBV4-1 and TRBJ2-1; no reliable D call. CDR3 size: 14 residues. Germline V gene lookup returns CDR1 MGHRA and CDR2 YSYEKL. V lost 4 bases and J 1 base, leaving 8 bases between the germline ends.

Ten or more counts support this clonotype. V and J are TRBV29-1 and TRBJ2-5; D ambiguous. This CDR3 has 12 amino acids. Trimming left V 3 bases short and J 2 bases short, with 7 bases between. CDR1 is SQVTM and CDR2 is ANQGSEA in the germline V gene. The CDR3: CSVESQQETQYF. The CDR3 region has the DNA TGCAGCGTTGAGTCTCAACAAGAGACCCAGTACTTC.

Turning to this clonotype: This may arise from a read error, as a much more abundant clone is one base away. The gene calls are TRBV10-3 and TRBJ2-3; D is possibly TRBD1 or TRBD2 (5 bases each). This CDR3 comprises 14 residues. Germline CDR1 reads ENHRY; CDR2 reads SYGVKD. The CDR3 here is CVISDRDSTDTQYF. The CDR3 nucleotides read TGTGTCATCAGTGATAGGGACAGCACAGATACGCAGTATTTT.

The gene calls are TRBV7-6 and TRBJ2-2, with a possible D match to TRBD1 (5 bases). V was trimmed by 0 bases and J by 9 bases, leaving 5 bases between them. Germline lookup yields CDR1 SGHVS and CDR2 FNYEAQ. The CDR3 consists of 12 residues. As DNA, the CDR3 is TGTGCCAGCAGCTTAGCGGACAGGGAGCTGTTTTTT. Protein: CASSLADRELFF.

This clonotype was seen a few times. The chain carries TRBV4-1 and TRBJ2-7; 12 nucleotides agree with TRBD2. The CDR3 loop spans 16 amino acids. The V gene's germline CDR1 is MGHRA and CDR2 YSYEKL. The V segment lost 3 bases and the J segment 2 bases; nucleotides outside the gene matches: 5. Here the CDR3 DNA reads TGCGCCAGCAGCCAGTCTAGCGGGGGGGCTACCTACGAGCAGTACTTC. It translates to CASSQSSGGATYEQYF.

The V and J genes are TRBV25-1 and TRBJ1-5; D remains ambiguous. V was cut by 8 bases and J by 3 bases, with 20 bases left in between. CDR1 and CDR2 from the germline V gene are MGHDK and SYGVNS. This CDR3 has 16 amino acids. CDR3 protein: CASSLKGETFNQPQHF. The DNA for the CDR3 is TGTGCCAGCTCACTGAAAGGTGAGACCTTCAATCAGCCCCAGCATTTT.

The chain is built from TRBV2 and TRBJ2-7, with 9 nucleotides matching TRBD1. V lost 4 bases and J lost 5; bases outside the gene matches: 9. The CDR3 has 15 amino acids. The germline V gene has CDR1 SNHLY and CDR2 FYNNEI. CDR3 in DNA: TGTGCCAGCAGTGTGGAGGGACAGGGATTCCACGAGCAGTACTTC. It encodes CASSVEGQGFHEQYF.

This clonotype was counted a single time. The chain links TRBV5-1 to TRBJ2-2, with D uncertain. V lost 4 bases, J lost 4 bases, and 17 bases lay in between. Germline V CDR1 and CDR2: SGHRS, YFSETQ. This CDR3 spans 16 amino acids. CDR3 sequence (DNA): TGCGCCAGCAGCCTCCGGACCGCCGCGTTCACCGGGGAGCTGTTTTTT. Translated: CASSLRTAAFTGELFF.

Only one count was recorded for this clonotype. Given a much more abundant clone one base away, this may be a read error. V usage is TRBV6-5 and J usage is TRBJ2-6, with D uncertain. The CDR3 contains 15 residues. Looked up from germline, CDR1 is MNHEY and CDR2 is SVGAGI. The chain's CDR3 is CGSSLKGSGANVLTF. The CDR3 DNA is TGTGGCAGCAGTTTAAAGGGATCCGGGGCCAACGTCCTGACTTTC.

Ten or more counts support this clonotype. The gene calls are TRBV20-1 and TRBJ1-2, with D possibly TRBD1 on 5 matching bases. Germline V gene data show CDR1 as DFQATT and CDR2 as SNEGSKA (reference sequence). V shed 0 bases and J shed 5 bases, with 10 bases lying between them. The CDR3 has 13 residues. CDR3 DNA sequence: TGCAGTGCTAGAGAAGGGGCAGGATATGGCTACACCTTC. It is translated as CSAREGAGYGYTF.

This clonotype was observed many times. The J gene is TRBJ2-7, the V gene TRBV15; 9 nucleotides match TRBD1. The CDR3 is 14 residues long. Germline V gives CDR1 LNHNV, CDR2 YYDKDF (reference sequence). V was clipped by 1 base and J by 6 bases; unmatched bases: 4. Here the CDR3 DNA reads TGTGCCACCAGCAGAGTCGGGACAGGGTCCGAGCAGTACTTC. As protein: CATSRVGTGSEQYF.

The J gene is TRBJ2-3, the V gene TRBV10-3, with TRBD1 identical over 8 bases. Germline V CDR1 and CDR2: ENHRY, SYGVKD. With 6 bases clipped from V and 4 bases from J, the junction kept 9 bases outside the gene matches. The CDR3 covers 15 residues. The CDR3 nucleotides are TGTGCCATCAGAGTACAGGGGGTTCTTTCAGATACGCAGTATTTT. Protein: CAIRVQGVLSDTQYF.

The chain recombines TRBV4-1 with TRBJ2-2; D remains ambiguous. Looked up from germline, CDR1 is MGHRA and CDR2 is YSYEKL. The CDR3 runs to 13 residues. V was shortened by 2 bases and J by 8 bases, with 9 bases between the two germline ends. Here the CDR3 reads CASSQSRSGELFF. The CDR3, as DNA: TGCGCCAGCAGCCAATCCAGGTCGGGGGAGCTGTTTTTT.

This clonotype came up many times. The chain is built from TRBV13 and TRBJ1-1; D gene unclear. V was trimmed by 7 bases and J by 1 base, leaving 22 bases between them. The germline V gene has CDR1 PRHDT and CDR2 FYEKMQ (reference sequence). CDR3 length: 17 residues. The CDR3 reads CASTINQDPRQNTEAFF. In DNA, the CDR3 is TGTGCCAGCACCATTAATCAGGACCCCAGACAGAACACTGAAGCTTTCTTT.

This chain connects TRBV19 to TRBJ2-5; no clear D gene. V lost 3 bases to trimming and J lost 11 bases, with 22 bases between them. The CDR3 loop spans 15 amino acids. In germline, CDR1 is LNHDA, CDR2 SQIVND (reference sequence). The CDR3 nucleotides are TGTGCCAGTAGTATCGGGCACGCCGGATTGGATGAGCAGTACTTC. It yields the protein CASSIGHAGLDEQYF. Using reference TRBV19 and TRBJ2-5 for the parts outside the CDR3, the full variable domain is DGGITQSPKYLFRKEGQNVTLSCEQNLNHDAMYWYRQDPGQGLRLIYYSQIVNDFQKGDIAEGYSVSREKKESFPLTVTSAQKNPTAFYLCASSIGHAGLDEQYFGPGTRLLVL.

The rearrangement uses TRBV12-3 or TRBV12-4 and TRBJ1-2, with unresolved D. This CDR3 has 12 amino acids. The V end lost 6 bases, the J end lost 7 bases, and 12 bases lay between the germline ends. In DNA, the CDR3 is TGTGCCAGCAGCGGGAACAAGGCTGGCTACACCTTC. Translating it yields CASSGNKAGYTF.

CDR3 region: CASSAPPGQGASDEQYF. The DNA of the CDR3 is TGTGCCAGCAGTGCCCCCCCGGGACAGGGGGCCTCGGACGAGCAGTACTTC. The J gene is TRBJ2-7, the V gene TRBV25-1; TRBD1 agrees at 12 bases. J gave up 5 bases and V 4 bases, and 12 bases lay outside the gene matches. Germline-derived CDR1 and CDR2 are MGHDK and SYGVNS. This CDR3 region has 17 residues.

This chain uses TRBV28 with TRBJ2-5; the D call may be TRBD1 or TRBD2 (6 bases each). Per germline, CDR1 MDHEN and CDR2 SYDVKM. V lost 2 bases and J 4 bases, leaving 14 bases between the germline ends. The CDR3 covers 15 residues. The CDR3 sequence is CASSLEQGGGETQYF. DNA of the CDR3: TGTGCCAGCAGTTTAGAACAGGGAGGCGGAGAGACCCAGTACTTC.